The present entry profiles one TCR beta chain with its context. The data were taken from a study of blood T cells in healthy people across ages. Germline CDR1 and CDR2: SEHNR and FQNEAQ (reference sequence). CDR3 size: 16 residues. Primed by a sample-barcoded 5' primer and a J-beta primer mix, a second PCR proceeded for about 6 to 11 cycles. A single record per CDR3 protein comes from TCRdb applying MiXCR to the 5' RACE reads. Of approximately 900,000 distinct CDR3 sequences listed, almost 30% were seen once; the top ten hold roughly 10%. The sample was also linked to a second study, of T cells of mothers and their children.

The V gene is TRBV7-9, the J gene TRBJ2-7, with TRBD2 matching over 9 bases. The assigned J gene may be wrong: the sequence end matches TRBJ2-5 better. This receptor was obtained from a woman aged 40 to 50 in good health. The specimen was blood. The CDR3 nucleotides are TGTGCCAGCAGCTTAGGGGCTAGCGGGGCCCCAGAGACCCAGTACTTC. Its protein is CASSLGASGAPETQYF.